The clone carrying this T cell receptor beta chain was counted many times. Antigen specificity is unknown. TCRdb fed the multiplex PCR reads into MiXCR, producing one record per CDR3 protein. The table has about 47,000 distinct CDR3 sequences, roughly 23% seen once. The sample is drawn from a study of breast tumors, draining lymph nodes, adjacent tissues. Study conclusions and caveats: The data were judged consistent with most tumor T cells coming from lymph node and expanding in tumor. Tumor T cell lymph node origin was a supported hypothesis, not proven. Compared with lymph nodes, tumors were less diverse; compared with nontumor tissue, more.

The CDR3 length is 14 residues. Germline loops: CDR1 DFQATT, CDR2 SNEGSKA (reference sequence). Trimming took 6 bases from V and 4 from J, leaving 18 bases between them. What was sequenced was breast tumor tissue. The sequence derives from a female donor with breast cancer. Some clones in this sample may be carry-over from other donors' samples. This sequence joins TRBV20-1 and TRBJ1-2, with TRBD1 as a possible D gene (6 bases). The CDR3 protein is CSAPGAGTSYGYTF. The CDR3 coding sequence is TGCAGTGCCCCCGGGGCAGGGACATCCTATGGCTACACCTTC.